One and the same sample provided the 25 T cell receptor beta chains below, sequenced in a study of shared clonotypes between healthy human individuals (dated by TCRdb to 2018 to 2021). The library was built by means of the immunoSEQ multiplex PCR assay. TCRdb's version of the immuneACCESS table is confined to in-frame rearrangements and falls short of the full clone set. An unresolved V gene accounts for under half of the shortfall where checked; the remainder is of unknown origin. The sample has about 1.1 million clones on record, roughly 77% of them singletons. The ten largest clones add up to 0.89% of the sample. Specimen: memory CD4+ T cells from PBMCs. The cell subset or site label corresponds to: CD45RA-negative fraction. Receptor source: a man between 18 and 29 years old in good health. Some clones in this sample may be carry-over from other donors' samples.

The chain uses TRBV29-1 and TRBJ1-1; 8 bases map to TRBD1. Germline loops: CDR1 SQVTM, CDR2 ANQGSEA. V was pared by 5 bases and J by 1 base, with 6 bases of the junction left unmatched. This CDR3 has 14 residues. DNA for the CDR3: TGCAGCGTTAGGACAGGGAGAAAGAACACTGAAGCTTTCTTT. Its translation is CSVRTGRKNTEAFF.

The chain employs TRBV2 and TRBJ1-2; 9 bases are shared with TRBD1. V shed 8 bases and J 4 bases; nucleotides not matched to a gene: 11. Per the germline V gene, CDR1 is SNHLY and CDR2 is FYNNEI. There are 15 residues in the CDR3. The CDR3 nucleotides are TGTGCCAGCCAGCCGGGACAGGGCCACGGCTATGGCTACACCTTC. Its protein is CASQPGQGHGYGYTF.

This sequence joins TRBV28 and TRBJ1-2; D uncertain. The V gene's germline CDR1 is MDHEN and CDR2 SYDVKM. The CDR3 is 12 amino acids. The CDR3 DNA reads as TGTGCTGCACACACATCTAACTATGGCTACACCTTC. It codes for CAAHTSNYGYTF.

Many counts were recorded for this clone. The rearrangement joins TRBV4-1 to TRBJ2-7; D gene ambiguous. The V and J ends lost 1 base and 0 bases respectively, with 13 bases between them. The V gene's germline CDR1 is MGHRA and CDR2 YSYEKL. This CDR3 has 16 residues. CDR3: CASSQGHMGSSYEQYF. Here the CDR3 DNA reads TGCGCCAGCAGCCAAGGGCACATGGGAAGCTCCTACGAGCAGTACTTC.

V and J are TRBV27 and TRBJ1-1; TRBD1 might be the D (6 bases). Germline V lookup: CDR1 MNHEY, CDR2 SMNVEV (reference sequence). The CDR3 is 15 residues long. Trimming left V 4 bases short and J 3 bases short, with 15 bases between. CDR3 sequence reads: CASSSRGGPDTEAFF. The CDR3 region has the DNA TGTGCCAGCAGTTCGAGGGGGGGTCCTGACACTGAAGCTTTCTTT.

This CDR3 is CASSTRTRGGEQYF. CDR3 bases: TGTGCCAGTAGTACCAGGACTAGAGGGGGCGAGCAGTACTTC. The rearrangement links TRBV19 to TRBJ2-7, with a tentative D call TRBD2 (7 bases). The germline V gene encodes CDR1 LNHDA and CDR2 SQIVND (reference sequence). The CDR3 totals 14 residues. Trimming removed 4 bases from V and 6 bases from J, with 16 bases in between. The whole variable domain, filled in from reference TRBV19 and TRBJ2-7, reads DGGITQSPKYLFRKEGQNVTLSCEQNLNHDAMYWYRQDPGQGLRLIYYSQIVNDFQKGDIAEGYSVSREKKESFPLTVTSAQKNPTAFYLCASSTRTRGGEQYFGPGTRLTVT.

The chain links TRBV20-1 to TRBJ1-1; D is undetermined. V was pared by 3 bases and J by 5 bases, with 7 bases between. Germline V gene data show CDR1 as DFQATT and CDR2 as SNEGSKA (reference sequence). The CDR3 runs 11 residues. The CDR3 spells CSASAGTEAFF. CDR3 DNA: TGCAGTGCTAGCGCGGGAACTGAAGCTTTCTTT.

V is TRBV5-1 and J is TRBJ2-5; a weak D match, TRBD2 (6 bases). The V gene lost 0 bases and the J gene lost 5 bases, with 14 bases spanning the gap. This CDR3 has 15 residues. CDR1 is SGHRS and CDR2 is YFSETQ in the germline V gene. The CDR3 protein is CASSLVGTRGETQYF. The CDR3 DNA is TGCGCCAGCAGCTTGGTAGGGACCCGGGGGGAGACCCAGTACTTC.

The CDR3 spells CASSFSSGRVEQYF. The CDR3 nucleotides read TGCGCCAGCAGCTTCTCTAGCGGGAGGGTTGAGCAGTACTTC. The chain is built from TRBV5-1 and TRBJ2-7; TRBD2 agrees at 12 bases. CDR1 is SGHRS, CDR2 YFSETQ, per germline. The CDR3 loop spans 14 amino acids. V was clipped by 2 bases and J by 7 bases; unmatched bases: 4.

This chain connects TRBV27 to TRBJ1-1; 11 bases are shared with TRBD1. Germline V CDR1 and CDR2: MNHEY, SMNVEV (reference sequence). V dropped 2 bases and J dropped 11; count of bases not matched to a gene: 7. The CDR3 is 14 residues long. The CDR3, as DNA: TGTGCCAGCAGTTTAACCGGACAGGGGGCCGGGGCTTTCTTT. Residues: CASSLTGQGAGAFF.

The CDR3 nucleotides are TGTGCCAGCTCACTTACCGGACTAGCGGGAGGGAGAGATACGCAGTATTTT. This gives the protein CASSLTGLAGGRDTQYF. The chain is built from TRBV18 and TRBJ2-3; 15 bases fit TRBD2. Germline V gene data show CDR1 as KGHSH and CDR2 as LQKENI. Trimming removed 4 bases from V and 5 bases from J; junction bases left unmatched: 7. There are 17 residues in the CDR3.

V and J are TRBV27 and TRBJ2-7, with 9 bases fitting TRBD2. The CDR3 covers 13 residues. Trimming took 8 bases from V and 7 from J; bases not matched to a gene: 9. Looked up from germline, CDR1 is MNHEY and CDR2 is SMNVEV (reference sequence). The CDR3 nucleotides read TGTGCCAGCGGTAGCGGGAGCGGGGGGGAGCAGTACTTC. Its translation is CASGSGSGGEQYF.

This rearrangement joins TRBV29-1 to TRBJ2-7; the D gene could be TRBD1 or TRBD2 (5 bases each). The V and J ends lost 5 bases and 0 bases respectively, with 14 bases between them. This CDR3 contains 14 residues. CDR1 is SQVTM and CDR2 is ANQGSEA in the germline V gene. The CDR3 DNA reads TGCAGCGTTAAGTCCCGGGACGCCTCCTACGAGCAGTACTTC. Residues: CSVKSRDASYEQYF.

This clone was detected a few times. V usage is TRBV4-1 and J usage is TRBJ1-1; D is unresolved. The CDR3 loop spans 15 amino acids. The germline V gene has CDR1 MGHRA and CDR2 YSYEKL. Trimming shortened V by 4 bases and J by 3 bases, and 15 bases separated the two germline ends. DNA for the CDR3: TGCGCCAGCAGCCTTTCAGGCTCAAAGGACACTGAAGCTTTCTTT. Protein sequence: CASSLSGSKDTEAFF.

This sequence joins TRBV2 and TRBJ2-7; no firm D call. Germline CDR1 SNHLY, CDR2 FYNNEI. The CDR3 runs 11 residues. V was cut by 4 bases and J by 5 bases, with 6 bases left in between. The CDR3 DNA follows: TGTGCCAGCAGTGTGGAGAACGAGCAGTACTTC. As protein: CASSVENEQYF.

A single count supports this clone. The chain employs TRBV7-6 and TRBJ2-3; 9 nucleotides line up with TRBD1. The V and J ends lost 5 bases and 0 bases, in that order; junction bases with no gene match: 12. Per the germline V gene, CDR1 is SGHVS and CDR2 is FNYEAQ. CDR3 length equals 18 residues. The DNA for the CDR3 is TGTGCCAGCAGCCTCGACCGGGACAGGGATATCAGCACAGATACGCAGTATTTT. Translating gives CASSLDRDRDISTDTQYF. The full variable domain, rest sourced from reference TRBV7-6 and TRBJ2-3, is GAGVSQSPRYKVTKRGQDVALRCDPISGHVSLYWYRQALGQGPEFLTYFNYEAQQDKSGLPNDRFSAERPEGSISTLTIQRTEQRDSAMYRCASSLDRDRDISTDTQYFGPGTRLTVL.

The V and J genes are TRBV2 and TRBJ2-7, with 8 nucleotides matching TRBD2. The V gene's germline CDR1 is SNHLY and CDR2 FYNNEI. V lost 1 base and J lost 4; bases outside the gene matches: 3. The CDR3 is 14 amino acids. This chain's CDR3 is CASSEGTSWYEQYF. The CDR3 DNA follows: TGTGCCAGCAGTGAAGGGACTAGCTGGTACGAGCAGTACTTC.

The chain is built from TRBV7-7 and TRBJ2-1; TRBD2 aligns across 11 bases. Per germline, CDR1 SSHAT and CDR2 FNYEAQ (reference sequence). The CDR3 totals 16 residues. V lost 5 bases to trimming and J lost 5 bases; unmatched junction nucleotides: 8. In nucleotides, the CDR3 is TGTGCCAGCAGCCCCTACCTAGCGGGAGGCCACAATGAGCAGTTCTTC. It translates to CASSPYLAGGHNEQFF. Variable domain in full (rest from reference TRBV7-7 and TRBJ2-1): GAGVSQSPRYKVTKRGQDVTLRCDPISSHATLYWYQQALGQGPEFLTYFNYEAQPDKSGLPSDRFSAERPEGSISTLTIQRTEQRDSAMYRCASSPYLAGGHNEQFFGPGTRLTVL.

CDR3 bases: TGTGCCAGCAGCCCATTGACAGGCTACTTCGACAATAGCAATCAGCCCCAGCATTTT. Amino acid sequence: CASSPLTGYFDNSNQPQHF. This chain uses TRBV7-3 with TRBJ1-5; maybe TRBD1 (6 bases). V shed 5 bases and J shed 0 bases, with 23 bases lying between them. CDR1 SGHTA and CDR2 FQGTGA come from the germline V gene. The CDR3 is made up of 19 amino acids. The variable domain in full, completed from reference TRBV7-3 and TRBJ1-5, reads GAGVSQTPSNKVTEKGKYVELRCDPISGHTALYWYRQSLGQGPEFLIYFQGTGAADDSGLPNDRFFAVRPEGSVSTLKIQRTERGDSAVYLCASSPLTGYFDNSNQPQHFGDGTRLSIL.

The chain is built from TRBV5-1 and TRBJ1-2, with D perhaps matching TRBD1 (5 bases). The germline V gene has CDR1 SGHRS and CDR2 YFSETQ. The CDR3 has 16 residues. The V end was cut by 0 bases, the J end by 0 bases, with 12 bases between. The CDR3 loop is CASSLASAGSNYGYTF. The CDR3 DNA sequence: TGCGCCAGCAGCTTGGCTTCTGCAGGGTCTAACTATGGCTACACCTTC.

The CDR3 loop reads CASSLKRGQFYEQYF. Written as DNA, the CDR3 is TGTGCCAGCAGCTTAAAGCGGGGCCAATTCTACGAGCAGTACTTC. This chain joins TRBV7-2 and TRBJ2-7; TRBD2 matches at 7 bases. V shed 2 bases, J shed 3 bases, and the junction held 7 bases outside the gene matches. The CDR3 covers 15 residues. Germline CDR1 and CDR2: SGHTA and FQGNSA.

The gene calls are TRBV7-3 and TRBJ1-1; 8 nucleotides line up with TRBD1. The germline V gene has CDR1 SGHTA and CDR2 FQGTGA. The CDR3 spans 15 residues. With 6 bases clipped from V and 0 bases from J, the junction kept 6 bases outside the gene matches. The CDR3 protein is CASSRQGTMNTEAFF. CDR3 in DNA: TGTGCCAGCAGTCGACAGGGGACCATGAACACTGAAGCTTTCTTT. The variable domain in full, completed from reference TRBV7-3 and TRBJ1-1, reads GAGVSQTPSNKVTEKGKYVELRCDPISGHTALYWYRQSLGQGPEFLIYFQGTGAADDSGLPNDRFFAVRPEGSVSTLKIQRTERGDSAVYLCASSRQGTMNTEAFFGQGTRLTVV.

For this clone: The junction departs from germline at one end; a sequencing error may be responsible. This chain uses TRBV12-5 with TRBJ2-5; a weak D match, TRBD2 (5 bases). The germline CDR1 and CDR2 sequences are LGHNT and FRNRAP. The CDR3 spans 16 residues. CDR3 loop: CASGLGVSNSQETQYF. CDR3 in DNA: TGTGCTAGTGGGTTGGGAGTGTCTAACTCTCAAGAGACCCAGTACTTC.

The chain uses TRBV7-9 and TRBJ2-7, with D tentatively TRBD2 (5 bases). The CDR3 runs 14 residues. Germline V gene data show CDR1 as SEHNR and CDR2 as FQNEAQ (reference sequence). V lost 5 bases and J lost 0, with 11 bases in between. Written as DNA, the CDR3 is TGTGCCAGCAGCCAAAGCGGAAGCTCCTACGAGCAGTACTTC. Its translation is CASSQSGSSYEQYF.

The CDR3: CASSDPKGAGEQFF. The CDR3 DNA reads TGCGCCAGCAGCGACCCAAAAGGCGCAGGGGAGCAGTTCTTC. V usage is TRBV5-1 and J usage is TRBJ2-1; tentatively, D is TRBD1 (5 bases). Per germline, CDR1 SGHRS and CDR2 YFSETQ. The length of the CDR3 is 14 residues. V was trimmed by 4 bases and J by 10 bases, leaving 18 bases between them.